The 9 T cell receptor beta chains in this list originate from one sample, sequenced in a study of CD8 T cells in Susac syndrome. Reverse transcription of about 0.45 to 1 ug RNA used random hexamers. Via MiXCR, TCRdb re-called the immunoSEQ multiplex PCR reads, giving one row per CDR3 protein. Among about 80,000 distinct CDR3 sequences listed, over 85% were seen once. The sample consisted of CD8+ T cells from PBMCs. The source is a human donor with Susac syndrome.

The V gene is TRBV3-1, the J gene TRBJ2-7; 10 bases match TRBD2. Germline-derived CDR1 and CDR2 are LGHDT and YNNKEL (reference sequence). This CDR3 has 16 amino acids. V was clipped by 3 bases and J by 2 bases; unmatched bases: 7. The CDR3: CASSQIAGGTTYEQYF. CDR3 in DNA: TGTGCCAGCAGCCAGATAGCGGGAGGCACGACCTACGAGCAGTACTTC.

The chain combines TRBV7-9 with TRBJ2-2; possibly TRBD1 or TRBD2 for D (5 bases each). Between the trimmed V and J ends, which lost 4 bases and 0 bases, there was a span of 18 bases. CDR1 and CDR2 (germline): SEHNR, FQNEAQ (reference sequence). The CDR3 is 18 residues long. The CDR3 nucleotides read TGTGCCAGCAGCTCTCACTTCGGACGGGACGCGAACACCGGGGAGCTGTTTTTT. Translation: CASSSHFGRDANTGELFF.

J is TRBJ1-2 and V is TRBV5-1, with 10 nucleotides matching TRBD1. Germline V gives CDR1 SGHRS, CDR2 YFSETQ. V lost 0 bases, J lost 3 bases, and 5 bases stayed unmatched. This CDR3 is 16 amino acids long. The chain's CDR3 is CASSLGDRGQDYGYTF. CDR3 bases: TGCGCCAGCAGCTTGGGGGACAGGGGTCAGGACTATGGCTACACCTTC. Full variable domain (rest looked up from reference TRBV5-1 and TRBJ1-2): KAGVTQTPRYLIKTRGQQVTLSCSPISGHRSVSWYQQTPGQGLQFLFEYFSETQRNKGNFPGRFSGRQFSNSRSEMNVSTLELGDSALYLCASSLGDRGQDYGYTFGSGTRLTVV.

The J gene is TRBJ1-1, the V gene TRBV29-1; no firm D call. V was shortened by 6 bases and J by 7 bases, with 12 bases between the two germline ends. CDR3 length equals 11 residues. CDR1 SQVTM and CDR2 ANQGSEA come from the germline V gene. CDR3 residues: CSVEEGSEAFF. The CDR3 DNA sequence: TGCAGCGTGGAGGAGGGTAGTGAAGCTTTCTTT.

The genes are TRBV3-1 and TRBJ2-7; a possible D gene is TRBD1 (6 bases). V was pared by 0 bases and J by 3 bases, with 15 bases between. CDR3 length: 16 amino acids. Per germline, CDR1 LGHDT and CDR2 YNNKEL (reference sequence). CDR3 amino acids: CASSQEGAVTVYEQYF. As DNA, the CDR3 is TGTGCCAGCAGCCAAGAGGGGGCCGTAACTGTCTACGAGCAGTACTTC.

This chain uses TRBV9 with TRBJ2-1; D might be TRBD1 (5 bases). The CDR3 spans 15 residues. Germline loops: CDR1 SGDLS, CDR2 YYNGEE. Trimming left V 0 bases short and J 8 bases short, with 15 bases between. The CDR3 sequence is CASSVATAVYDEQFF. CDR3 DNA sequence: TGTGCCAGCAGCGTAGCGACAGCTGTTTATGATGAGCAGTTCTTC.

The gene calls are TRBV28 and TRBJ2-7, with TRBD1 matching 9 bases. Per the germline V gene, CDR1 is MDHEN and CDR2 is SYDVKM. The CDR3 spans 14 residues. The V and J ends lost 6 bases and 2 bases, in that order; junction bases with no gene match: 5. The CDR3 sequence: CASRSTGGTYEQYF. As DNA, the CDR3 is TGTGCCAGCAGGTCGACAGGGGGAACCTACGAGCAGTACTTC.

V and J are TRBV11-2 and TRBJ2-1, with 7 bases that match TRBD1. V was pared by 6 bases and J by 4 bases, with 6 bases of the junction left unmatched. Germline V CDR1 and CDR2: SGHAT, FQNNGV. This CDR3 contains 14 residues. The CDR3 reads CASRDPGQYNEQFF. The CDR3, as DNA: TGTGCCAGCAGGGATCCGGGACAGTACAATGAGCAGTTCTTC.

This chain connects TRBV24-1 to TRBJ1-1; no clear D. Trimming removed 8 bases at V and 5 bases at J, with 14 bases between. This CDR3 is built from 13 residues. CDR1 and CDR2 from the germline V gene are KGHDR and SFDVKD. CDR3 DNA sequence: TGTGCCACCACTAATTTGGCCCGTACTGAAGCTTTCTTT. This translates into CATTNLARTEAFF.